This T cell receptor beta chain was sequenced in a study of T cell changes during pregnancy in multiple sclerosis. Trimming stripped 0 bases from V and 0 bases from J, with 11 bases between. The CDR3 is 17 amino acids. CDR1 and CDR2 from the germline V gene are LGHNA and YSLEER. The table came from immunoSEQ multiplex PCR; TCRdb's copy has only in-frame clones and leaves some out. This sample yields approximately 65,000 clones, of which more than 75% are seen a single time; approximately 1.5% belongs to the top ten. Sequenced material: peripheral blood, taken in the third trimester of pregnancy. The receptor's source is a female donor in good health, enrolled as a control in a pregnancy study. The chain combines TRBV4-3 with TRBJ2-2, with D hard to call. The chain's CDR3 is CASSQDPDTPNTGELFF. CDR3 coding DNA: TGCGCCAGCAGCCAAGACCCCGACACACCGAACACCGGGGAGCTGTTTTTT.